This T cell receptor (beta chain) is drawn from a study of blood T cell repertoires in COVID-19. Across the study: Researchers got acute and convalescent COVID-19 samples from the United States, Italy and Spain. Sample material is recorded as cDNA or gDNA derived from T cells, B-cell-depleted T cells, or PBMCs.

Original processing methods: By means of reference gene primer amplification, nucleated cell counts were estimated. Sequencing was performed with immunoSEQ multiplex PCR; in TCRdb, only in-frame clones are kept and a portion is missing. V and J calls and clone size are copied from that table; D and trimming were computed from the DNA. The table lists roughly 35,000 clones, approximately 80% of them singletons, with over 35% in the top ten. The clonotype was recovered from a man older than 75 with acute or convalescent COVID-19. The sequenced sample consisted of peripheral blood.

The CDR3: CASSSGGGDTQYF. In nucleotides, the CDR3 is TGTGCCAGCAGTTCGGGGGGCGGGGATACGCAGTATTTT. The rearrangement links TRBV6-5 to TRBJ2-3; D may be TRBD2 (7 bases). V lost 4 bases to trimming and J lost 6 bases, with 11 bases between them. CDR1 and CDR2 from the germline V gene are MNHEY and SVGAGI. The CDR3 extends over 13 amino acids.